A single sample is the source of the 24 T cell receptor beta chains below, sequenced in a study of shared clonotypes between healthy human individuals. The table came from immunoSEQ multiplex PCR; TCRdb's copy has only in-frame clones and leaves some out. Here the sample spans about 2.4 million clones, 80% to 95% being singletons. Sequences were obtained from naive CD4+ T cells from PBMCs. As to subset: CD45RA+ positively selected. These TCRs come from a man between 18 and 29 years old in good health. Some clones in this sample may be carry-over from other donors' samples.

This clone was counted between two and nine times. Other nucleotide sequences from this sample produce the same CDR3. The rearrangement joins TRBV7-9 to TRBJ2-1; no clear D gene. Germline V CDR1 and CDR2: SEHNR, FQNEAQ (reference sequence). V dropped 1 base and J dropped 6 bases, with 1 base sitting between them. This CDR3 comprises 11 residues. The chain's CDR3 is CASSLVNEQFF. The CDR3 bases are TGTGCCAGCAGCTTAGTCAATGAGCAGTTCTTC. Together with reference TRBV7-9 and TRBJ2-1, the CDR3 gives the full variable domain: DTGVSQNPRHKITKRGQNVTFRCDPISEHNRLYWYRQTLGQGPEFLTYFQNEAQLEKSRLLSDRFSAERPKGSFSTLEIQRTEQGDSAMYLCASSLVNEQFFGPGTRLTVL.

The chain links TRBV7-8 to TRBJ1-2; 9 nucleotides line up with TRBD1. This CDR3 is 15 amino acids long. Germline loops: CDR1 SGHVS, CDR2 FQNEAQ. The V segment lost 5 bases and the J segment 4 bases; nucleotides outside the gene matches: 8. The CDR3 DNA reads TGTGCCAGCAGCGTCGGACAGGGGCTAACCTATGGCTACACCTTC. Its translation: CASSVGQGLTYGYTF.

CDR3 in amino acids: CASSVLGWNTEAFF. The CDR3 DNA reads as TGTGCCAGCAGCGTACTGGGGTGGAACACTGAAGCTTTCTTT. The rearrangement uses TRBV9 and TRBJ1-1; unclear D gene. CDR3 length: 14 amino acids. Looked up from germline, CDR1 is SGDLS and CDR2 is YYNGEE. V lost 1 base and J 1 base, leaving 8 bases between the germline ends.

Details on this clone: Other DNA sequences from this sample encode an identical CDR3 as well. The rearrangement uses TRBV5-1 and TRBJ1-1, with 9 bases that match TRBD1. Trimming at V came to 4 bases and at J to 7 bases, leaving 8 bases not matched to a gene. Germline values: CDR1 SGHRS, CDR2 YFSETQ. This CDR3 has 14 residues. CDR3 region: CASSDPQGAGEAFF. CDR3 coding DNA: TGCGCCAGCAGCGACCCACAGGGGGCGGGTGAAGCTTTCTTT.

V and J are TRBV19 and TRBJ1-1, with TRBD1 matching over 12 bases. The germline V gene has CDR1 LNHDA and CDR2 SQIVND (reference sequence). The CDR3 covers 14 residues. V gave up 6 bases and J gave up 6 bases; unmatched junction bases: 5. CDR3 sequence reads: CASRGDRGPSEAFF. The CDR3 nucleotides read TGTGCCAGTAGAGGGGACAGGGGGCCATCTGAAGCTTTCTTT.

As to this clone: Other DNA sequences in the same sample also yield this CDR3. This sequence joins TRBV6-6 and TRBJ1-5; no clear D. The germline CDR1 and CDR2 sequences are MNHNY and SVGAGI (reference sequence). This CDR3 is 12 amino acids long. The germline V and J ends were trimmed by 2 bases and 6 bases, with 5 bases remaining between them. The CDR3 DNA reads as TGTGCCAGCAGTTACCCCCCTCAGCCCCAGCATTTT. It specifies CASSYPPQPQHF.

The rearrangement uses TRBV7-9 and TRBJ1-1, with a tentative D call TRBD1 (5 bases). V dropped 5 bases and J dropped 4 bases, with 20 bases sitting between them. CDR3 length: 16 amino acids. Germline assignment: CDR1 SEHNR and CDR2 FQNEAQ (reference sequence). The CDR3: CASSQGPRGLGTEAFF. The CDR3 coding sequence is TGTGCCAGCAGCCAAGGTCCGAGGGGCCTGGGCACTGAAGCTTTCTTT.

The J gene is TRBJ1-2, the V gene TRBV28; 8 nucleotides align to TRBD1. With V trimmed by 1 base and J by 8 bases, 6 bases remained unmatched. The V gene's germline CDR1 is MDHEN and CDR2 SYDVKM. The CDR3 runs to 14 residues. The CDR3 bases are TGTGCCAGCAGTTTATTCGAACAGGGGGACGGCTACACCTTC. Its translation is CASSLFEQGDGYTF.

About this clone: Other nucleotide sequences in the sample specify the same CDR3. The chain carries TRBV27 and TRBJ2-1; 8 bases line up with TRBD1. The CDR3 has 14 residues. CDR1 MNHEY and CDR2 SMNVEV come from the germline V gene (reference sequence). The CDR3 DNA reads as TGTGGAGCAGGAAGCGGACAGGGTTACAATGAGCAGTTCTTC. Translating it yields CGAGSGQGYNEQFF.

V and J are TRBV11-1 and TRBJ2-1; TRBD2 agrees at 10 bases. Trimming removed 1 base from V and 7 bases from J; junction bases left unmatched: 7. The germline V gene has CDR1 SGHAT and CDR2 FQDESV (reference sequence). The CDR3 extends over 16 amino acids. The CDR3 here is CASSLVVTSGLNEQFF. CDR3 bases: TGTGCCAGCAGCTTAGTGGTGACTAGCGGGTTAAATGAGCAGTTCTTC.

This rearrangement joins TRBV11-2 to TRBJ1-1; 7 bases are a match to TRBD1. The V gene's germline CDR1 is SGHAT and CDR2 FQNNGV. The trim removed 5 bases at V and 5 bases at J, leaving 5 bases unmatched. The CDR3 totals 13 residues. For the CDR3, the DNA is TGTGCCAGCAGCCGACAGGGTAGTACTGAAGCTTTCTTT. It yields the protein CASSRQGSTEAFF.

The genes are TRBV6-1 and TRBJ2-5; D gene uncertain. Between the trimmed V and J ends, which lost 6 bases and 2 bases, there was a span of 7 bases. CDR3 length equals 12 residues. Germline V gene data show CDR1 as MNHNS and CDR2 as SASEGT. CDR3 nucleotides: TGTGCCAGCAGATGGGATCAAGAGACCCAGTACTTC. Its protein is CASRWDQETQYF.

V and J are TRBV7-9 and TRBJ2-7, with 7 bases identical to TRBD1. V dropped 7 bases and J dropped 6; count of bases not matched to a gene: 15. Germline loops: CDR1 SEHNR, CDR2 FQNEAQ (reference sequence). CDR3 length: 15 residues. The CDR3 DNA reads TGTGCCAGCACTTACAGGGGCCTAGGGGGCTCCGAGCAGTACTTC. This codes for CASTYRGLGGSEQYF.

The chain has TRBV6-5 and TRBJ2-2, with D perhaps matching TRBD2 (7 bases). The CDR3 has 14 amino acids. Germline CDR1 and CDR2: MNHEY and SVGAGI. Trimming removed 10 bases at V and 1 base at J, with 13 bases between. The CDR3, as DNA: TGTGCCATCGGGGGGCCCCGGAACACCGGGGAGCTGTTTTTT. Encoded protein: CAIGGPRNTGELFF.

V and J are TRBV11-2 and TRBJ1-4; D might be TRBD1 (6 bases). CDR3 length equals 15 residues. CDR1 is SGHAT, CDR2 FQNNGV, per germline. Trimming shortened V by 5 bases and J by 0 bases, and 10 bases separated the two germline ends. The CDR3 loop is CASSARTATNEKLFF. The CDR3 DNA reads TGTGCCAGCAGCGCGCGGACAGCAACTAATGAAAAACTGTTTTTT.

This chain uses TRBV6-5 with TRBJ1-2, with 11 positions matching TRBD1. The J segment lost 4 bases and the V segment lost 5 bases, leaving 6 bases of the junction unmatched. The CDR3 is 15 amino acids. CDR1 and CDR2 (germline): MNHEY, SVGAGI. Here the CDR3 reads CASSPWTGGFYGYTF. In DNA, the CDR3 is TGTGCCAGCAGTCCGTGGACAGGGGGCTTCTATGGCTACACCTTC.

The chain combines TRBV7-2 with TRBJ1-3, with D uncertain. CDR3 length: 16 amino acids. The V end was cut by 4 bases, the J end by 4 bases, with 17 bases between. The V gene's germline CDR1 is SGHTA and CDR2 FQGNSA. The CDR3 DNA sequence: TGTGCCAGCAGCTCGGGCGGCCTAATAGGGGGAAACACCATATATTTT. It yields the protein CASSSGGLIGGNTIYF.

This clone occurred many times. The CDR3 bases are TGCAGCGCCACGACAGTTGGGGGAGGCGAGCAGTACTTC. Translation: CSATTVGGGEQYF. V gene TRBV29-1 combines with J gene TRBJ2-7; a possible D gene is TRBD2 (6 bases). Germline V lookup: CDR1 SQVTM, CDR2 ANQGSEA. Trimming cost V 7 bases and J 6 bases, with 19 bases left between them. The CDR3 is 13 amino acids.

This chain joins TRBV28 and TRBJ1-5; TRBD1 matches at 10 bases. Germline values: CDR1 MDHEN, CDR2 SYDVKM. The J segment lost 7 bases and the V segment lost 6 bases, leaving 6 bases of the junction unmatched. The CDR3 loop spans 14 amino acids. Written as DNA, the CDR3 is TGTGCCAGCAGGGCGACAGGGGGCTGGCAGCCCCAGCATTTT. Translated, it gives CASRATGGWQPQHF.

This clone has only a few counts. The chain is built from TRBV12-5 and TRBJ1-5; D perhaps matches TRBD1 (5 bases). This CDR3 is built from 16 residues. V dropped 0 bases and J dropped 13 bases, with 22 bases sitting between them. Germline assignment: CDR1 LGHNT and CDR2 FRNRAP. This CDR3 is CASGLVLSGAMTEQHF. The CDR3, as DNA: TGTGCTAGTGGTTTGGTACTCTCCGGGGCTATGACTGAACAGCATTTT.

The V call is TRBV27, the J call TRBJ1-1; 8 nucleotides align to TRBD1. CDR1 MNHEY and CDR2 SMNVEV come from the germline V gene (reference sequence). CDR3 length equals 15 residues. Trimming cost V 6 bases and J 6 bases; bases outside gene matches: 12. CDR3 loop: CASSLDLQGGAEAFF. The CDR3 region has the DNA TGTGCCAGCAGCCTCGACCTACAGGGGGGCGCTGAAGCTTTCTTT.

The chain uses TRBV5-5 and TRBJ1-3, with no clear D. The CDR3 extends over 16 amino acids. The germline gives CDR1 SGHKS, CDR2 YYEKEE (reference sequence). V lost 2 bases to trimming and J lost 0 bases, with 12 bases between them. The CDR3 sequence is CASSFSWGSSGNTIYF. The DNA of the CDR3 is TGTGCCAGCAGCTTTTCCTGGGGATCCTCTGGAAACACCATATATTTT.

With regard to this clone: In this CDR3 the conserved last residue, phenylalanine or tryptophan, is missing, so a read error is likely. No DNA is shown, since the ends of the CDR3 on it are uncertain; the CDR3 is the one TCRdb lists. The chain recombines TRBV6-7 with TRBJ1-4. TRBV6-7 is an ORF, with its function uncertain. The CDR3 spans 11 residues, counting both ends. CDR3 loop: CASKKKGSVME.

V gene TRBV6-6 combines with J gene TRBJ2-7, with 7 bases matching TRBD1. Losses at the gene ends were 7 bases for V and 1 base for J; bases not matched to a gene: 4. Per germline, CDR1 MNHNY and CDR2 SVGAGI (reference sequence). CDR3 length: 13 amino acids. The CDR3 region has the DNA TGTGCCAGCAAGGGACAGACATCCTACGAGCAGTACTTC. It codes for CASKGQTSYEQYF.